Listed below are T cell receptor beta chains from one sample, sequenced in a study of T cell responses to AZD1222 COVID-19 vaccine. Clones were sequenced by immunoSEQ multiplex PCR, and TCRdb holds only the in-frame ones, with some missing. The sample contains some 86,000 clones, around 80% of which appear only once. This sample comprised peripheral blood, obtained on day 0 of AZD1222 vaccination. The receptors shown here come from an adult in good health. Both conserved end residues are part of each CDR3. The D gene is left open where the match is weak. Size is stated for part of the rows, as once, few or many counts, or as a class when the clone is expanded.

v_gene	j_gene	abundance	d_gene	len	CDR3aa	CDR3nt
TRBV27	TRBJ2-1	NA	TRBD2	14	CASSRDYAYNEQFF	TGTGCCAGCTCCCGGGACTACGCCTACAATGAGCAGTTCTTC
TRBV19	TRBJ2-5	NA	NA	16	CASNDGAGAARETQYF	TGTGCCAGTAACGACGGGGCCGGAGCGGCTCGGGAGACCCAGTACTTC
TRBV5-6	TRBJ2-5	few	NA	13	CASSFGPQETQYF	TGTGCCAGCAGCTTTGGCCCTCAAGAGACCCAGTACTTC
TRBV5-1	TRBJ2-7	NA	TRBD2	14	CASSSTSGGAREYF	TGCGCCAGCAGCAGTACTAGCGGGGGGGCACGGGAGTACTTC
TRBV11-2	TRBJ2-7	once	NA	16	CASSSASGVRPYEQYF	TGTGCCAGCAGCTCAGCCTCAGGGGTTAGGCCCTACGAGCAGTACTTC
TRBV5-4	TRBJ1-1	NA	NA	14	CASSLGAGGTEAFF	TGTGCCAGCAGCTTGGGGGCGGGGGGCACTGAAGCTTTCTTT
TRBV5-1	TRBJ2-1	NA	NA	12	CASGVGNNEQFF	TGCGCCAGCGGGGTCGGAAACAATGAGCAGTTCTTC
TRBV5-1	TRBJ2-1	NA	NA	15	CASSLLATRGNEQFF	TGCGCCAGCAGCTTACTAGCGACAAGGGGGAATGAGCAGTTCTTC
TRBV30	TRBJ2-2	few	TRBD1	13	CAWQGQGTGELFF	TGTGCCTGGCAAGGACAGGGGACCGGGGAGCTGTTTTTT
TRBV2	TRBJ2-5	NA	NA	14	CASRSSGGGETQYF	TGTGCCAGCAGATCTAGCGGAGGGGGGGAGACCCAGTACTTC
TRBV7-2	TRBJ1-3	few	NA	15	CASSLASRSGNTIYF	TGTGCCAGCAGCTTAGCCAGCCGCTCTGGAAACACCATATATTTT
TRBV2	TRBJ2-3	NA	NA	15	CASRSTDSSTDTQYF	TGTGCCAGCAGGTCGACAGACTCTAGCACAGATACGCAGTATTTT
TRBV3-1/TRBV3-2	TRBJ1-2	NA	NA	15	CASSPSYDSKHGYTF	TGTGCCAGCAGCCCCTCTTACGACAGCAAGCATGGCTACACCTTC
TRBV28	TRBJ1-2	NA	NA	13	CASSFHRDYGYTF	TGTGCCAGCAGTTTCCACAGGGACTATGGCTACACCTTC
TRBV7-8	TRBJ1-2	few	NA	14	CASSRARGEEGYTF	TGTGCCAGCAGCCGGGCCCGTGGTGAGGAGGGCTACACCTTC
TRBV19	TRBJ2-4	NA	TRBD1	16	CASTRDRAGAKNIQYF	TGTGCCAGTACCAGAGACAGGGCTGGGGCCAAAAACATTCAGTACTTC
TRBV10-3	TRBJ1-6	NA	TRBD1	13	CAISDRGNSPLHF	TGTGCCATCAGTGACAGGGGGAATTCACCCCTCCACTTT
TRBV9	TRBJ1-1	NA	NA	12	CASSNLNTEAFF	TGTGCCAGTTCGAATTTGAACACTGAAGCTTTCTTT
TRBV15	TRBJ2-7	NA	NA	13	CATSGEGIYEQYF	TGTGCCACCAGCGGAGAAGGGATCTACGAGCAGTACTTC
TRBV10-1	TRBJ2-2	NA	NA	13	CASSDLRPGELFF	TGCGCCAGCTCGGACCTCCGCCCCGGGGAGCTGTTTTTT
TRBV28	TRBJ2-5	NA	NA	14	CASRPAPGGGTQYF	TGTGCCAGCCGTCCAGCCCCCGGAGGGGGGACCCAGTACTTC
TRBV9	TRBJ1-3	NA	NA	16	CASSVRAGASGNTIYF	TGTGCCAGCAGCGTGAGGGCAGGAGCCTCTGGAAACACCATATATTTT
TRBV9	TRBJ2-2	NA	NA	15	CASSPYYWNTGELFF	TGTGCCAGCAGCCCGTACTATTGGAACACCGGGGAGCTGTTTTTT
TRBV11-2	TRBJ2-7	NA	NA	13	CASSPETGHEQYF	TGTGCCAGCAGCCCTGAGACGGGTCACGAGCAGTACTTC
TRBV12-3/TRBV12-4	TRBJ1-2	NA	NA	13	CASRRDSSYGYTF	TGTGCCAGCAGGCGAGACAGTAGCTATGGCTACACCTTC
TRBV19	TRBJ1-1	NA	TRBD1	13	CASSIGLGQFAFF	TGTGCCAGTAGTATAGGACTGGGACAGTTCGCTTTCTTT